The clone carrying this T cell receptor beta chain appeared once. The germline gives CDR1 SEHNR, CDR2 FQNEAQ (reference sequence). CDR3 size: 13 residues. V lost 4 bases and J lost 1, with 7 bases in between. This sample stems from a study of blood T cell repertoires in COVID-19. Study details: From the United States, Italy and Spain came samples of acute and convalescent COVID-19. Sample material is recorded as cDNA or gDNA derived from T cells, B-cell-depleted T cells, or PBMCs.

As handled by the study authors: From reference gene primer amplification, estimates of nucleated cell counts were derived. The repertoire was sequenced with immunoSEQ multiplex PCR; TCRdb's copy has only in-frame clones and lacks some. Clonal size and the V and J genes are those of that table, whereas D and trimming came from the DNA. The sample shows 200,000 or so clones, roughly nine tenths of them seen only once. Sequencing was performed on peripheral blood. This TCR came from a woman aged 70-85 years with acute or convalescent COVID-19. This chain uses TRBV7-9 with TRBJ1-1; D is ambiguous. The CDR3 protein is CASSSRKNTEAFF. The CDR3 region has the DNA TGTGCCAGCAGCTCCAGAAAGAACACTGAAGCTTTCTTT.